Given below is one T cell receptor beta chain in context. Its matching antigen is unknown. Sequencing was limited to surgery cases with top T cell transcript signatures in brain tissue. Patients received at least one anti-epileptic drug before surgery. Repertoires were generated with immunoSEQ multiplex PCR, while TCRdb's copy carries only in-frame clones and drops some. The sample contains about 120,000 clones, under 95% of which appear only once. This sample was included in a study of brain T cells in children with intractable seizures. The CDR3 totals 12 residues. The germline V and J ends were trimmed by 5 bases and 5 bases, with 9 bases remaining between them. Per the germline V gene, CDR1 is SGHTA and CDR2 is FQGNSA. Broader study findings: Absence of clones before surgery may stem from lower sequencing depth.

The sequence derives from a boy under three years old with hemimegalencephaly and intractable seizures. The V call is TRBV7-2, the J call TRBJ2-5; D possibly uses TRBD1 or TRBD2 (6 bases each). The sequenced sample was peripheral blood, obtained at surgery. The CDR3 DNA is TGTGCCAGCAGCCGGGGGCTCGAGACCCAGTACTTC. Its translation is CASSRGLETQYF.